These T cell receptor beta chains were read from a single sample in a study of identical twins. In TCRdb, the 5' RACE reads were re-called with MiXCR into one record per CDR3 protein. The sample yields 1.5 million to 2 million distinct CDR3 sequences, under 35% seen once. What was sequenced was cord blood. Receptors were obtained from a newborn girl in good health. CDR3s include the opening cysteine and the closing phenylalanine or tryptophan. The D gene is left open where the match is weak. Only part of the rows carry a size: once, few, many, or a class if the clone is expanded.

- | TRBJ1-2 | 12 | TRBV25-1 | few | TGTGCCAGCAGTGAATGGGCGTATGGCTACACCTTC | CASSEWAYGYTF
- | TRBJ1-2 | 15 | TRBV6-5 | many | TGTGCCAGCAGTTACCAGACAGGACATCCCTATGGCTACACCTTC | CASSYQTGHPYGYTF
TRBD2 | TRBJ2-1 | 15 | TRBV25-1 | - | TGTGCCAGCGGTAGTAGCGGGACTACCTACAATGAGCAGTTCTTC | CASGSSGTTYNEQFF
TRBD1 | TRBJ2-1 | 15 | TRBV6-5 | - | TGTGCCAGCAGTTGGGGGACAGGGGACTACAATGAGCAGTTCTTC | CASSWGTGDYNEQFF
TRBD1 | TRBJ2-7 | 15 | TRBV2 | - | TGTGCCAGCAGGATGGGACAGGGGGGGTCCTACGAGCAGTACTTC | CASRMGQGGSYEQYF
- | TRBJ2-5 | 12 | TRBV18 | few | TGTGCCAGCTCCCGACAAAACAATGAGCAGTACTTC | CASSRQNNEQYF
- | TRBJ2-1 | 14 | TRBV14 | - | TGTGCCAGCAGCCAAGTTCCCTCTTACAATGAGCAGTTCTTC | CASSQVPSYNEQFF
TRBD2 | TRBJ2-1 | 13 | TRBV5-1 | many | TGCGCCAGCAGCTGGACTAGCGTAAATGAGCAGTTCTTC | CASSWTSVNEQFF
- | TRBJ2-7 | 17 | TRBV3-1 | - | TGTGCCAGCAGCCAGGGCCCAACAGCTAGCTCCTACAATGAGCAGTACTTC | CASSQGPTASSYNEQYF
- | TRBJ2-2 | 15 | TRBV7-9 | - | TGTGCCAGCAGCGAACTAGTCGTCGGCACCGGGGAGCTGTTTTTT | CASSELVVGTGELFF
TRBD2 | TRBJ2-1 | 15 | TRBV20-1 | few | TGCAGTGCTAGCTCCGGACTAGCGGGAGACAATGAGCAGTTCTTC | CSASSGLAGDNEQFF
- | TRBJ2-7 | 15 | TRBV7-2 | few | TGTGCCAGCAGCTTAGAGGGCTACTCTTGGGGCGAGCAGTACTTC | CASSLEGYSWGEQYF
TRBD2 | TRBJ2-1 | 16 | TRBV28 | - | TGTGCCAGCACTCCCCTGATTAGCGGGACCTACAATGAGCAGTTCTTC | CASTPLISGTYNEQFF
- | TRBJ1-5 | 14 | TRBV20-1 | - | TGCAGTGCCGTACAGAGCATTAGCAATCAGCCCCAGCATTTT | CSAVQSISNQPQHF
TRBD1 | TRBJ1-4 | 13 | TRBV2 | many | TGTGCCAGCGGACAGGGAAGAGGTGAAAAACTGTTTTTT | CASGQGRGEKLFF
- | TRBJ2-1 | 20 | TRBV28 | - | TGTGCCAGCAGTTCCCCAGCGGGCGGCTCCCAAGTTGGCTCCTACAATGAGCAGTTCTTC | CASSSPAGGSQVGSYNEQFF
TRBD1 | TRBJ2-5 | 13 | TRBV20-1 | - | TGCAGTGCTAGATGGACAGGGGCAGAGACCCAGTACTTC | CSARWTGAETQYF
- | TRBJ1-2 | 15 | TRBV7-9 | - | TGTGCCAGCAGCTCGGTCGGCCACAGGGACTCTGGCTACACCTTC | CASSSVGHRDSGYTF
- | TRBJ2-2 | 13 | TRBV20-1 | - | TGCAGTGCTAGAGGCGGGGTCACCGGGGAGCTGTTTTTT | CSARGGVTGELFF
TRBD1 | TRBJ2-1 | 16 | TRBV28 | few | TGTGCCAGCAGTTTAGGGGGACAGGGCCGGACGAATGAGCAGTTCTTC | CASSLGGQGRTNEQFF
TRBD2 | TRBJ2-1 | 17 | TRBV6-5 | - | TGTGCCAGCAGTTACGGGGCGCTAGCGGGAGGCCGCAATGAGCAGTTCTTC | CASSYGALAGGRNEQFF
TRBD2 | TRBJ2-3 | 13 | TRBV29-1 | - | TGCAGCGTGGGATATGGACTAGGGGATACGCAGTATTTT | CSVGYGLGDTQYF
TRBD1 | TRBJ1-4 | 17 | TRBV27 | - | TGTGCCAGCGCCCAAGGACAGGGGCTGCTGACTAATGAAAAACTGTTTTTT | CASAQGQGLLTNEKLFF
- | TRBJ2-2 | 15 | TRBV12-3/TRBV12-4 | once | TGTGCCAGCAGTTTATCGGCTCAGAACACCGGGGAGCTGTTTTTT | CASSLSAQNTGELFF
- | TRBJ1-5 | 13 | TRBV20-1 | - | TGCAGTGCTAGAGGGACCTCGGGGCAGCCCCAGCATTTT | CSARGTSGQPQHF
TRBD2 | TRBJ2-3 | 16 | TRBV3-1 | - | TGTGCCAGCAGCCGGTACTCTGGCGGGGGGTCAGATGCGCAGTATTTT | CASSRYSGGGSDAQYF
TRBD1 | TRBJ2-4 | 15 | TRBV2 | - | TGTGCCAGCAGGGGGACAGGGGGCGAAAAAAACATTCAGTACTTC | CASRGTGGEKNIQYF
- | TRBJ2-4 | 14 | TRBV5-5 | - | TGTGCCAGCAGCTGGCAAGGCTTAGGAAACATTCAGTACTTC | CASSWQGLGNIQYF
TRBD1 | TRBJ2-1 | 17 | TRBV6-5 | - | TGTGCCAGCAGTTATATGCCCCCCGGGACAGATTCGTATGAGCAGTTCTTC | CASSYMPPGTDSYEQFF
TRBD2 | TRBJ2-3 | 15 | TRBV12-3/TRBV12-4 | - | TGTGCCAGCAGTTTATCGGCGGGAGTAGTATATACGCAGTATTTT | CASSLSAGVVYTQYF
- | TRBJ2-7 | 16 | TRBV3-1 | many | TGTGCCAGCAGCCAAGCTTCACTCAAGAGCTCCTACGAGCAGTACTTC | CASSQASLKSSYEQYF
- | TRBJ2-3 | 14 | TRBV7-9 | - | TGTGCCAGCAGCCATCCATGGGGCACAGATACGCAGTATTTT | CASSHPWGTDTQYF
- | TRBJ2-1 | 14 | TRBV5-1 | - | TGCGCCAGCAGCGCGGGACTTAACCACAATGAGCAGTTCTTC | CASSAGLNHNEQFF
- | TRBJ1-2 | 12 | TRBV25-1 | - | TGTGCCAGCAAAAAGGGACCCTATGGCTACACCTTC | CASKKGPYGYTF
- | TRBJ1-3 | 15 | TRBV6-1 | - | TGTGCCAGCAGTAGGGGATGGGGCACTGGAAACACCATATATTTT | CASSRGWGTGNTIYF
- | TRBJ2-7 | 16 | TRBV30 | - | TGTGCCTGGAGCCCCTCAACAGGGATCCTATCCTACGAGCAGTACTTC | CAWSPSTGILSYEQYF
TRBD2 | TRBJ2-7 | 15 | TRBV19 | - | TGTGCCAGTAATCCCCGGGCGGGAGCGATCGACGAGCAGTACTTC | CASNPRAGAIDEQYF
TRBD1 | TRBJ2-1 | 14 | TRBV28 | - | TGTGCCAGCACGAGGACAGGGGTGAACAATGAGCAGTTCTTC | CASTRTGVNNEQFF
TRBD1 | TRBJ2-7 | 14 | TRBV7-2 | - | TGTGCCAGCAGACAGACAGGGGCAAGCAATGAGCAGTACTTC | CASRQTGASNEQYF
- | TRBJ1-5 | 15 | TRBV6-6 | few | TGTGCCAGCAGTTACGAGGGGCAGAGCAATCAGCCCCAGCATTTT | CASSYEGQSNQPQHF
- | TRBJ1-4 | 15 | TRBV5-6 | - | TGTGCCAGCAGCCTCCTCGGGCCCGGTAATGAAAAACTGTTTTTT | CASSLLGPGNEKLFF
TRBD2 | TRBJ2-7 | 14 | TRBV5-1 | - | TGCGCCAGCAGCCCCGGGACTAGCATATACGAGCAGTACTTC | CASSPGTSIYEQYF
- | TRBJ2-3 | 14 | TRBV7-2 | - | TGTGCCAGCAGCTTAGATGCCAGTTTCGCTACGCAGTATTTT | CASSLDASFATQYF
- | TRBJ2-4 | 15 | TRBV20-1 | - | TGCAGTGCTAGAACCGGAACGAGGGCCAAAAACATTCAGTACTTC | CSARTGTRAKNIQYF
- | TRBJ2-1 | 16 | TRBV18 | - | TGTGCCAGCTCACCATCAGTAGCCAGGGTCCCCTACGAGCAGTTCTTC | CASSPSVARVPYEQFF
TRBD2 | TRBJ2-1 | 15 | TRBV6-1 | - | TGTGCCAGCAGTGCCGGGAGGGCCATACACAATGAGCAGTTCTTC | CASSAGRAIHNEQFF
- | TRBJ2-7 | 11 | TRBV7-9 | - | TGTGCCAGCAGCCCGGACTTGGAGCAGTACTTC | CASSPDLEQYF
- | TRBJ2-3 | 15 | TRBV5-1 | - | TGCGCCAGCAGCTTGGCCCTGGGCGACGGGGATACGCAGTATTTT | CASSLALGDGDTQYF
TRBD2 | TRBJ2-7 | 14 | TRBV20-1 | - | TGCAGTGCCGAGGGACTAGCGGGAACCTACGAGCAGTACTTC | CSAEGLAGTYEQYF
- | TRBJ2-1 | 12 | TRBV20-1 | - | TGCAGTGCCCCTTCCCTCTCTAATGAGCAGTTCTTC | CSAPSLSNEQFF
- | TRBJ1-2 | 15 | TRBV4-1 | few | TGCGCCAGCAGCCAAGATGGGGTAGGGAACTATGGCTACACCTTC | CASSQDGVGNYGYTF
- | TRBJ2-5 | 12 | TRBV14 | - | TGTGCCAGCAGCCAAGTCCCCCCTTTGCGGTACTTC | CASSQVPPLRYF
- | TRBJ1-2 | 11 | TRBV2 | few | TGTGCCAGCAGCCTGACAGTTGGCTACACCTTC | CASSLTVGYTF
TRBD2 | TRBJ2-3 | 17 | TRBV4-2 | few | TGTGCCAGCAGCCAAGATACGGGACTAGCGAACACAGATACGCAGTATTTT | CASSQDTGLANTDTQYF
- | TRBJ1-2 | 16 | TRBV7-9 | - | TGTGCCAGCAGCCTCATGCTTATTCAGGGTACCTATGGCTACACCTTC | CASSLMLIQGTYGYTF
TRBD1 | TRBJ2-1 | 13 | TRBV27 | many | TGTGCCAGCAGTTGGGACAGGGGCAATGAGCAGTTCTTC | CASSWDRGNEQFF
TRBD1 | TRBJ2-6 | 21 | TRBV11-1 | - | TGTGCCAGCAGCCATACGGGACAGGGAAATTTCAGTTACTCTGGGGCCAACGTCCTGACTTTC | CASSHTGQGNFSYSGANVLTF